This TCR beta chain was sequenced in a study of T-cell memory formation after mild COVID-19. Study results and limitations: Later expanders leaned CD4+, whereas clones that contracted between day 15 and 85 were balanced CD4/CD8.

The ends lost 5 bases at V and 7 bases at J; junction bases unmatched: 7. The germline CDR1 and CDR2 sequences are MNHEY and SVGEGT. The CDR3 is made up of 15 amino acids. TCRdb reprocessed the 5' RACE reads with MiXCR, giving one entry per CDR3 protein. Here the sample spans about 340,000 distinct CDR3 sequences, 10% to 15% being singletons. This clonotype was recorded at least ten times. What it binds is not known. This receptor was taken from a man younger than 30 who had mild COVID-19 (a few samples of this study predate the infection). Cell type and time point are not known. V gene TRBV6-2 or TRBV6-3 combines with J gene TRBJ2-2, with 10 nucleotides matching TRBD2. The material sequenced was PBMCs or a T cell subset sorted from them (not recorded which). The CDR3 DNA follows: TGTGCCAGCAGTCTTAGCGGGGGGTCCGGCGGGGAGCTGTTTTTT. Its protein product is CASSLSGGSGGELFF.